The source of this T cell receptor beta chain is a study of blood T cell repertoires in COVID-19. As for the study in general: Sites across the United States, Italy and Spain contributed samples from acute and convalescent COVID-19. From T cells, B-cell-depleted T cells, or PBMCs came the material, which was cDNA or gDNA.

Authors' processing steps: Amplification of reference gene primers provided the estimated nucleated cell counts. Clones were sequenced by immunoSEQ multiplex PCR, and TCRdb holds only the in-frame ones, with some missing. The V and J calls and clone size are taken from that table; D and trimming were inferred from the DNA. Of fewer than 90,000 clones detected, 88% appear once; the ten largest clones hold about 6.7%. The sequence derives from a man between 65 and 85 years old with acute or convalescent COVID-19. Sequenced sample: peripheral blood.

CDR3 residues: CASSPVGTGSSGANVLTF. The CDR3 nucleotides read TGCGCCAGCAGCCCGGTGGGGACAGGTTCTTCTGGGGCCAACGTCCTGACTTTC. The J gene is TRBJ2-6, the V gene TRBV5-1; TRBD1 agrees at 8 bases. The CDR3 loop spans 18 amino acids. V gave up 4 bases and J gave up 1 base; unmatched junction bases: 10. CDR1 is SGHRS, CDR2 YFSETQ, per germline.